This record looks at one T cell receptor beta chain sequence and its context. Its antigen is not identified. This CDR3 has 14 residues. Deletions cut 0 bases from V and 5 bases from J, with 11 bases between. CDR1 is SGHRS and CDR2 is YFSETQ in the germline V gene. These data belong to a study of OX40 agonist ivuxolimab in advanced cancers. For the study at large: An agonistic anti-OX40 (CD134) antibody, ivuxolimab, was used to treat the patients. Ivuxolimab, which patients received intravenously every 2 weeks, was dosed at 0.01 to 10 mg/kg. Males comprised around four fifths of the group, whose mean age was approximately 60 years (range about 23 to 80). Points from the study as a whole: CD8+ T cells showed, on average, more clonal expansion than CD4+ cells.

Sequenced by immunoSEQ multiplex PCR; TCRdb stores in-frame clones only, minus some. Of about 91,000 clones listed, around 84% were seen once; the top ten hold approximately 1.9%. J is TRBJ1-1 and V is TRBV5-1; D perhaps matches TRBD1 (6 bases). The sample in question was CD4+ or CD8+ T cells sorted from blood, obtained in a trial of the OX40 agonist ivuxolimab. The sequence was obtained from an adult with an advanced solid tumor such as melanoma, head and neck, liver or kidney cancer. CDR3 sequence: CASSLVGAGTEAFF. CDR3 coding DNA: TGCGCCAGCAGCTTGGTGGGGGCCGGTACTGAAGCTTTCTTT. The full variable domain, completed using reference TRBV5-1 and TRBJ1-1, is KAGVTQTPRYLIKTRGQQVTLSCSPISGHRSVSWYQQTPGQGLQFLFEYFSETQRNKGNFPGRFSGRQFSNSRSEMNVSTLELGDSALYLCASSLVGAGTEAFFGQGTRLTVV.